The T cell receptor beta chain under discussion was sequenced for a study of T cell responses to AZD1222 COVID-19 vaccine. Sequencing was performed with immunoSEQ multiplex PCR; in TCRdb, only in-frame clones are kept and a portion is missing. This sample has some 58,000 clones, with roughly 80% found just once. Germline V gives CDR1 SGHAT, CDR2 FQNNGV. The CDR3 extends over 13 amino acids. Trimming cost V 1 base and J 2 bases, with 0 bases left between them. The source was peripheral blood, collected 28 days after the second AZD1222 dose. The rearrangement joins TRBV11-2 to TRBJ2-6, with unresolved D. The sequence derives from an adult who received the AZD1222 COVID-19 vaccine. The CDR3 sequence is CASSLAGANVLTF. As DNA, the CDR3 is TGTGCCAGCAGCTTAGCTGGGGCCAACGTCCTGACTTTC.